A single sample is the source of the 23 T cell receptor beta chains below, sequenced in a study of cytomegalovirus exposure and HLA in healthy donors. Primers included in the PCR were 60 Vbeta and 13 Jbeta primers. The assay was immunoSEQ multiplex PCR, and TCRdb's table has in-frame clones only and misses some. The data hold 25,000 to 30,000 clones, with 62% observed a single time. What was sequenced was PBMCs. All receptors derive from a male donor in good health and CMV-seropositive.

The rearrangement joins TRBV6-5 to TRBJ1-6, with D possibly matching TRBD1 (6 bases). The CDR3 is 14 residues long. V gave up 6 bases and J gave up 9 bases, with 15 bases separating them. Germline-derived CDR1 and CDR2 are MNHEY and SVGAGI. The chain's CDR3 is CASSRGQVGSPLHF. In DNA form, the CDR3 reads TGTGCCAGCAGCAGGGGCCAGGTGGGTTCACCCCTCCACTTT.

This CDR3 reads CASSGARDTQYF. CDR3 in DNA: TGTGCCAGCAGTGGGGCGAGAGATACGCAGTATTTT. The V gene is TRBV6-1, the J gene TRBJ2-3; D is uncertain. Trimming pared 4 bases from V and 5 bases from J, leaving 7 bases between. The CDR3 consists of 12 residues. Germline V gene lookup returns CDR1 MNHNS and CDR2 SASEGT.

This clone was seen only once. The chain recombines TRBV28 with TRBJ1-5, with 7 bases matching TRBD1. V was clipped by 3 bases and J by 1 base; unmatched bases: 6. From germline, CDR1 is MDHEN and CDR2 SYDVKM. This CDR3 spans 16 amino acids. The CDR3 reads CASSLFTGQSNQPQHF. CDR3 DNA sequence: TGTGCCAGCAGTTTGTTTACGGGACAGAGCAATCAGCCCCAGCATTTT.

The chain recombines TRBV5-6 with TRBJ1-4, with 7 bases matching TRBD1. With 4 bases clipped from V and 5 bases from J, the junction kept 5 bases outside the gene matches. The CDR3 contains 14 residues. Germline values: CDR1 SGHDT, CDR2 YYEEEE. The CDR3 here is CASSTWTGNEKLFF. The CDR3 DNA reads as TGTGCCAGCAGCACATGGACAGGAAATGAAAAACTGTTTTTT.

V usage is TRBV5-1 and J usage is TRBJ1-4, with a weak D call TRBD1 (6 bases). The germline V gene encodes CDR1 SGHRS and CDR2 YFSETQ. V was cut by 0 bases and J by 10 bases, with 19 bases left in between. The CDR3 covers 16 residues. CDR3 loop: CASSLGTDFRGPKLFF. The CDR3 coding sequence is TGCGCCAGCAGCTTGGGGACCGACTTCAGGGGCCCAAAACTGTTTTTT.

The chain couples TRBV2 to TRBJ2-1; D perhaps matches TRBD1 (6 bases). The CDR3 spans 11 residues. Germline V gene lookup returns CDR1 SNHLY and CDR2 FYNNEI. V dropped 8 bases and J dropped 7 bases, with 9 bases sitting between them. This chain's CDR3 is CASVTGNEQFF. The CDR3 coding sequence is TGTGCCAGCGTAACAGGGAATGAGCAGTTCTTC.

The chain uses TRBV27 and TRBJ1-1, with no clear D. V lost 6 bases, J lost 1 base, and 15 bases lay in between. The CDR3 sequence is 15 residues long. The germline V gene has CDR1 MNHEY and CDR2 SMNVEV (reference sequence). The CDR3 region is CASSQPSGENTEAFF. The CDR3 region has the DNA TGTGCCAGCAGCCAACCCTCAGGTGAGAACACTGAAGCTTTCTTT.

The CDR3 reads CASSTEDREQFF. As DNA, the CDR3 is TGTGCCAGCAGCACAGAGGACAGGGAGCAGTTCTTC. V usage is TRBV13 and J usage is TRBJ2-1; 7 bases match TRBD1. The V and J ends lost 5 bases and 10 bases, in that order; junction bases with no gene match: 5. CDR1 is PRHDT, CDR2 FYEKMQ, per germline (reference sequence). This CDR3 contains 12 residues.

The rearrangement joins TRBV2 to TRBJ2-4, with 14 bases matching TRBD2. CDR1 SNHLY and CDR2 FYNNEI come from the germline V gene. This CDR3 contains 18 residues. The V gene end was trimmed by 10 bases and the J gene end by 0 bases; junction bases not matched to a gene: 11. As DNA, the CDR3 is TGTGCCACCATGCCGGGACTAGCGGGGGCCATAGCCAAAAACATTCAGTACTTC. Encoded protein: CATMPGLAGAIAKNIQYF.

The J gene is TRBJ2-5, the V gene TRBV4-2; 7 bases match TRBD2. This CDR3 has 15 residues. J lost 5 bases, V lost 1 base, and 7 bases had no gene match. CDR1 and CDR2 (germline): LGHNA, YNFKEQ. CDR3 in DNA: TGTGCCAGCAGCCAAGGGCCGGGGGGTCGTGAGACCCAGTACTTC. Translated: CASSQGPGGRETQYF.

The chain couples TRBV7-2 to TRBJ1-5, with D maybe TRBD1 (5 bases). Trimming removed 5 bases at V and 8 bases at J, with 13 bases between. This CDR3 is built from 13 residues. Germline CDR1 reads SGHTA; CDR2 reads FQGNSA. CDR3 DNA: TGTGCCAGCAGCACTCAGCGGGGGGAGCCCCAGCATTTT. Its protein is CASSTQRGEPQHF.

The chain is built from TRBV6-1 and TRBJ1-2; perhaps TRBD1 as D (5 bases). Per germline, CDR1 MNHNS and CDR2 SASEGT. The V end was cut by 8 bases, the J end by 6 bases, with 16 bases between. This CDR3 comprises 13 residues. The DNA of the CDR3 is TGTGCCAGCCAGGGCCCAATAGCCCATGGCTACACCTTC. Translation gives CASQGPIAHGYTF.

This clone was seen once. The rearrangement uses TRBV7-8 and TRBJ2-2, with 9 nucleotides matching TRBD2. The CDR3 loop spans 17 amino acids. Germline-derived CDR1 and CDR2 are SGHVS and FQNEAQ. V gave up 2 bases and J gave up 8 bases; unmatched junction bases: 12. The CDR3 is CASSLKRRQRGAGELFF. The CDR3 region has the DNA TGTGCCAGCAGCTTAAAGCGGCGGCAGCGGGGGGCGGGGGAGCTGTTTTTT.

This clone was found a few times. The chain joins TRBV30 to TRBJ2-1; D may be TRBD2 (6 bases). This CDR3 region has 12 residues. Germline V lookup: CDR1 GTSNPN, CDR2 SVGIG (reference sequence). V was cut by 8 bases and J by 7 bases, with 15 bases left in between. The CDR3 protein is CAGGRLGNEQFF. The DNA of the CDR3 is TGTGCCGGCGGTCGACTAGGGAATGAGCAGTTCTTC.

The chain combines TRBV30 with TRBJ1-3; 10 nucleotides match TRBD1. Germline CDR1 GTSNPN, CDR2 SVGIG (reference sequence). With V trimmed by 5 bases and J by 10 bases, 5 bases remained unmatched. The CDR3 sequence is 12 residues long. This chain's CDR3 is CAWAWGQGTIYF. CDR3 nucleotides: TGTGCCTGGGCCTGGGGACAGGGGACCATATATTTT. The full variable domain, with the rest looked up from reference TRBV30 and TRBJ1-3, is SQTIHQWPATLVQPVGSPLSLECTVEGTSNPNLYWYRQAAGRGLQLLFYSVGIGQISSEVPQNLSASRPQDRQFILSSKKLLLSDSGFYLCAWAWGQGTIYFGEGSWLTVV.

The chain is built from TRBV27 and TRBJ2-2; no clear D. Germline V lookup: CDR1 MNHEY, CDR2 SMNVEV (reference sequence). Deletions cut 6 bases from V and 4 bases from J, with 15 bases between. The CDR3 sequence is 15 residues long. CDR3 in amino acids: CASSPKPGSTGELFF. DNA of the CDR3: TGTGCCAGCAGCCCTAAACCGGGTAGCACCGGGGAGCTGTTTTTT.

V gene TRBV7-9 combines with J gene TRBJ1-1; D is uncertain. Per the germline V gene, CDR1 is SEHNR and CDR2 is FQNEAQ (reference sequence). V was shortened by 4 bases and J by 5 bases, with 11 bases between the two germline ends. This CDR3 has 13 residues. This CDR3 reads CASSSPEVTEAFF. CDR3 DNA: TGTGCCAGCAGCTCCCCGGAGGTTACTGAAGCTTTCTTT.

The chain is built from TRBV11-2 and TRBJ2-1; 14 nucleotides match TRBD2. Germline lookup yields CDR1 SGHAT and CDR2 FQNNGV. The CDR3 runs to 15 residues. With V trimmed by 5 bases and J by 8 bases, 5 bases remained unmatched. Here the CDR3 DNA reads TGTGCCAGCAGCGCGGGACTAGCGGGAGCCGATGAGCAGTTCTTC. This translates into CASSAGLAGADEQFF.

The rearrangement joins TRBV7-2 to TRBJ2-1, with 7 bases that match TRBD2. The V and J ends lost 5 bases and 6 bases, in that order; junction bases with no gene match: 10. CDR1 is SGHTA and CDR2 is FQGNSA in the germline V gene. CDR3 length: 15 residues. The CDR3: CASSPDSGMGNEQFF. DNA of the CDR3: TGTGCCAGCAGCCCCGACAGCGGGATGGGCAATGAGCAGTTCTTC.

This clone was counted a few times. The chain recombines TRBV7-3 with TRBJ1-1; tentative D call: TRBD1 (5 bases). CDR3 length: 15 residues. Germline CDR1 and CDR2: SGHTA and FQGTGA. The germline V and J ends were trimmed by 4 bases and 5 bases, with 17 bases remaining between them. The CDR3 nucleotides are TGTGCCAGCAGCTCCCGTGCGGGGCAGATTACTGAAGCTTTCTTT. This encodes CASSSRAGQITEAFF.

This clone was picked up a small number of times. The V and J genes are TRBV7-9 and TRBJ1-5; D not resolved. This CDR3 spans 13 amino acids. Germline V gene sequence: CDR1 SEHNR, CDR2 FQNEAQ (reference sequence). V was cut by 5 bases and J by 4 bases, with 9 bases left in between. This chain's CDR3 is CASSILSNQPQHF. The CDR3, as DNA: TGTGCCAGCAGCATCCTCTCGAATCAGCCCCAGCATTTT. Based on the CDR3 plus reference TRBV7-9 and TRBJ1-5, the full variable domain is DTGVSQNPRHKITKRGQNVTFRCDPISEHNRLYWYRQTLGQGPEFLTYFQNEAQLEKSRLLSDRFSAERPKGSFSTLEIQRTEQGDSAMYLCASSILSNQPQHFGDGTRLSIL.

The J gene is TRBJ2-7, the V gene TRBV30; D not resolved. Trimming stripped 2 bases from V and 6 bases from J, with 17 bases between. The germline CDR1 and CDR2 sequences are GTSNPN and SVGIG (reference sequence). This CDR3 spans 14 amino acids. The CDR3, as DNA: TGTGCCTGGAGTAAAGCGCAACTACCCTCCGAGCAGTACTTC. It specifies CAWSKAQLPSEQYF. Combining the CDR3 with reference TRBV30 and TRBJ2-7 gives the whole variable domain SQTIHQWPATLVQPVGSPLSLECTVEGTSNPNLYWYRQAAGRGLQLLFYSVGIGQISSEVPQNLSASRPQDRQFILSSKKLLLSDSGFYLCAWSKAQLPSEQYFGPGTRLTVT.

The gene calls are TRBV19 and TRBJ1-2; TRBD1 aligns across 11 bases. The CDR3 runs to 15 residues. Germline V gene data show CDR1 as LNHDA and CDR2 as SQIVND (reference sequence). V lost 5 bases and J lost 0; bases outside the gene matches: 2. The CDR3 loop reads CASSPGQGANYGYTF. DNA for the CDR3: TGTGCCAGTAGTCCGGGACAGGGGGCTAACTATGGCTACACCTTC.